This TCR beta chain was retrieved from a study of neurological immune-mediated disorders. General study results and limits: No expanded-clone CDR3 amino acid sequence recurred across subjects, suggesting private TCR-beta repertoires.

Of note for this clonotype: Its antigen is still unknown.

Each CDR3 protein is one row after TCRdb ran MiXCR on the 5' RACE reads. The sample shows roughly 80,000 distinct CDR3 sequences, about 9.4% of them seen only once. The study drew its healthy controls from blood bank volunteers in Maryland, USA. The source of this sequence is a man aged 45 to 65 in good health. The sample comprised PBMCs.

CDR3: CATSATGADTQYF. CDR3 DNA: TGTGCCACCTCGGCTACAGGGGCGGATACGCAGTATTTT. V and J are TRBV19 and TRBJ2-3; the match to TRBD1 covers 7 bases. This CDR3 contains 13 residues. CDR1 and CDR2 (germline): LNHDA, SQIVND (reference sequence). Trimming at V came to 10 bases and at J to 6 bases, leaving 10 bases not matched to a gene.